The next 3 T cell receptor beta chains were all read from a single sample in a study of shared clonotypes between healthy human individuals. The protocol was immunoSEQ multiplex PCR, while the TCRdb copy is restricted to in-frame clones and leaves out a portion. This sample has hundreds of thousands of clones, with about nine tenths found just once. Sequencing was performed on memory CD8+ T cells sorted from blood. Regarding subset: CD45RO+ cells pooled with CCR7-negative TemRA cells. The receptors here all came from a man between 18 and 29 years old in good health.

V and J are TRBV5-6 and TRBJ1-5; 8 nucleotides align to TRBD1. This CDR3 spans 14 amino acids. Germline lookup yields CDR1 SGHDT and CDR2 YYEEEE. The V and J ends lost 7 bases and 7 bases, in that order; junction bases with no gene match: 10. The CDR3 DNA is TGTGCCAGCCCGGACAGGGTTCGCAGCCAGCCCCAGCATTTT. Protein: CASPDRVRSQPQHF.

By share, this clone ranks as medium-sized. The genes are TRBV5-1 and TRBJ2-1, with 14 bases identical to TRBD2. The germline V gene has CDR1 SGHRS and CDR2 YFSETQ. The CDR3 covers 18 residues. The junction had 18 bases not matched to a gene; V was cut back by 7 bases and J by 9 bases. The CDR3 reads CASYRLSGLAGVASEQFF. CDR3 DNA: TGCGCCAGCTACCGCCTATCGGGACTAGCGGGAGTAGCAAGTGAGCAGTTCTTC.

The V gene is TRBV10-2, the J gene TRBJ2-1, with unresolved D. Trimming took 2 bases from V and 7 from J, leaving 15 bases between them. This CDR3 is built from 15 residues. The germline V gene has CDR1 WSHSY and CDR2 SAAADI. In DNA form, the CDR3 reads TGCGCCAGCAGTGAGACCACTCTCTTCCGGAATGAGCAGTTCTTC. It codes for CASSETTLFRNEQFF.